These T cell receptor beta chains were read from a single sample in a study of cytomegalovirus exposure and HLA in healthy donors. Repertoires were generated with immunoSEQ multiplex PCR, while TCRdb's copy carries only in-frame clones and drops some. This table holds some 150,000 clones, about 76% found once. The sequencing input was PBMCs. The origin of the receptors is a woman between 40 and 50 years old in good health and CMV-seronegative. Each CDR3 is given with its conserved first and last residue. D genes are given only for firm matches. Part of the rows lack a size; the others show once, few, many or a class for expanded clones.

V: TRBV7-9
size: -
D: -
length: 12
J: TRBJ1-1
DNA: TGTTCCAGCAGCCATGGGGGGGCTGAAGCTTTCTTT
CDR3: CSSSHGGAEAFF

V: TRBV25-1
size: -
D: TRBD1
length: 15
J: TRBJ1-2
DNA: TGTGCCAGCAGTGCGACGGGACAGGGGAAATGCGGCTACACCTTC
CDR3: CASSATGQGKCGYTF

V: TRBV29-1
size: -
D: TRBD1
length: 13
J: TRBJ1-3
DNA: TGCAGCGTTCTCGGGACAGAAGGAAACACCATATATTTT
CDR3: CSVLGTEGNTIYF

V: TRBV27
size: -
D: TRBD1
length: 15
J: TRBJ1-4
DNA: TGTGCCAGCAGTGCGACAGGGACAACTAATGAAAAACTGTTTTTT
CDR3: CASSATGTTNEKLFF

V: TRBV11-2
size: -
D: -
length: 16
J: TRBJ1-4
DNA: TGTGCCAGCAGCTCCCCTCCGGGACTCCCAGGTGGGGAACTGTTTTTT
CDR3: CASSSPPGLPGGELFF

V: TRBV5-1
size: -
D: -
length: 14
J: TRBJ1-4
DNA: TGCGCCAGCAGGCCGACGGGGTTAAGCGAAAAACTGTTTTTT
CDR3: CASRPTGLSEKLFF

V: TRBV11-3
size: -
D: -
length: 13
J: TRBJ2-5
DNA: TGTGCCAGCAGCTTCGAAGGCGGGCAGACCCAGTACTTC
CDR3: CASSFEGGQTQYF

V: TRBV6-5
size: -
D: TRBD1
length: 16
J: TRBJ2-7
DNA: TGTGCCAGCAGTTACACCTCAGGGACAGGGGGCCACGAGCAGTACTTC
CDR3: CASSYTSGTGGHEQYF

V: TRBV29-1
size: -
D: -
length: 14
J: TRBJ1-2
DNA: TGCAGCGTCCCGCCGGCAGGAGGTGGATATGGCTACACCTTC
CDR3: CSVPPAGGGYGYTF

V: TRBV28
size: -
D: TRBD1
length: 16
J: TRBJ1-6
DNA: TGTGCCAGCAGTTTATGGGGACAGGGGCCATATTCACCCCTCCACTTT
CDR3: CASSLWGQGPYSPLHF

V: TRBV2
size: -
D: TRBD1
length: 14
J: TRBJ2-7
DNA: TGTGCCAGCATCGTGGGACAGGGGACCTACGAGCAGTACTTC
CDR3: CASIVGQGTYEQYF

V: TRBV28
size: -
D: -
length: 16
J: TRBJ1-3
DNA: TGTGCCAGCAGTTTACCAGGAGGTCTTTCTGGAAACACCATATATTTT
CDR3: CASSLPGGLSGNTIYF

V: TRBV9
size: -
D: -
length: 13
J: TRBJ2-7
DNA: TGTGCCAGCAGCGTCTCCGGGGGCTACGAGCAGTACTTC
CDR3: CASSVSGGYEQYF

V: TRBV28
size: -
D: -
length: 16
J: TRBJ1-5
DNA: TGTGCCAGCAGTTTACCGGACCCCCGGGATTCATGGCCCCAGCATTTT
CDR3: CASSLPDPRDSWPQHF

V: TRBV30
size: once
D: TRBD1
length: 14
J: TRBJ1-2
DNA: TGTGCCTGGAGGGGTCCTGACAGGGCCTATGGCTACACCTTC
CDR3: CAWRGPDRAYGYTF

V: TRBV5-4
size: -
D: -
length: 20
J: TRBJ1-4
DNA: TGTGCCAGCAGCTCATTCCCCAGGGGACAAGGAACTCCAACTAATGAAAAACTGTTTTTT
CDR3: CASSSFPRGQGTPTNEKLFF

V: TRBV28
size: -
D: -
length: 14
J: TRBJ1-2
DNA: TGTGCCAGCAGTTTTTTCCCAGCTAACTATGGCTACACCTTC
CDR3: CASSFFPANYGYTF

V: TRBV7-2
size: few
D: TRBD1
length: 17
J: TRBJ2-2
DNA: TGTGCCAGCAGCATAAGACCCGGGACAGCGAACACCGGGGAGCTGTTTTTT
CDR3: CASSIRPGTANTGELFF

V: TRBV28
size: -
D: TRBD1
length: 14
J: TRBJ1-1
DNA: TGTGCCAGCAGTCAGACAGGGGGGAACACTGAAGCTTTCTTT
CDR3: CASSQTGGNTEAFF

V: TRBV27
size: -
D: TRBD1
length: 15
J: TRBJ1-1
DNA: TGTGCCAGCAGTTTCTCCGGGACAGGGAACACTGAAGCTTTCTTT
CDR3: CASSFSGTGNTEAFF

V: TRBV27
size: -
D: -
length: 13
J: TRBJ1-1
DNA: TGTGCCAGCAGTTTTGCGGTGATGGGTGAAGCTTTCTTT
CDR3: CASSFAVMGEAFF

V: TRBV6-1
size: -
D: -
length: 14
J: TRBJ1-1
DNA: TGTGCCAGCAGTGAACGAGGCTTAGGCACTGAAGCTTTCTTT
CDR3: CASSERGLGTEAFF

V: TRBV4-1
size: -
D: -
length: 16
J: TRBJ1-1
DNA: TGCGCCAGCAGCCAACTCGGGGGGCAGAGGAACACTGAAGCTTTCTTT
CDR3: CASSQLGGQRNTEAFF

V: TRBV4-3
size: -
D: TRBD1
length: 14
J: TRBJ1-6
DNA: TGCGCCAGCAGCCATGGGACAGGGGATTCACCCCTCCACTTT
CDR3: CASSHGTGDSPLHF

V: TRBV29-1
size: few
D: -
length: 19
J: TRBJ1-1
DNA: TGCAGCGTTGAATGGGGGTTGCGGGATGGGATGGTTCAAGGGTGTCAAGCTTTCTTT
CDR3: CSVEWGLRDGMVQGCQAFF

V: TRBV18
size: -
D: -
length: 14
J: TRBJ1-1
DNA: TGTGCCAGCTCACCTTATATGGCCAACACTGAAGCTTTCTTT
CDR3: CASSPYMANTEAFF

V: TRBV20-1
size: -
D: -
length: 11
J: TRBJ2-1
DNA: TGCAGTGCTGGGACATTTTATGAGCAGTTCTTC
CDR3: CSAGTFYEQFF

V: TRBV28
size: -
D: -
length: 12
J: TRBJ1-1
DNA: TGTGCCAGCAGTTTCCTCTCAGCTGAAGCTTTCTTT
CDR3: CASSFLSAEAFF

V: TRBV19
size: -
D: -
length: 12
J: TRBJ2-7
DNA: TGTGCCAGTAGTATGGAAGGGGTCGAGCAGTACTTC
CDR3: CASSMEGVEQYF

V: TRBV10-2
size: -
D: TRBD1
length: 15
J: TRBJ1-2
DNA: TGCGCCAGCAGTAAACCGGGACAGGGAAGCGGCGGCTACACCTTC
CDR3: CASSKPGQGSGGYTF

V: TRBV9
size: -
D: -
length: 14
J: TRBJ1-3
DNA: TGTGCCAGCGGGCTGGATAGCTCTGGAAACACCATATATTTT
CDR3: CASGLDSSGNTIYF

V: TRBV29-1
size: -
D: -
length: 15
J: TRBJ2-5
DNA: TGCAGCGTTGAAGATCTTACAGAGATCCAAGAGACCCAGTACTTC
CDR3: CSVEDLTEIQETQYF

V: TRBV5-4
size: -
D: TRBD2
length: 16
J: TRBJ2-1
DNA: TGTGCCAGCAGCTTCGGCTCAGCGGGGGTTTACAATGAGCAGTTCTTC
CDR3: CASSFGSAGVYNEQFF

V: TRBV7-2
size: few
D: -
length: 15
J: TRBJ2-7
DNA: TGTGCCAGCAGTCTAGGGTTCGGGGGGCCCTACGAGCAGTACTTC
CDR3: CASSLGFGGPYEQYF

V: TRBV29-1
size: -
D: TRBD1
length: 16
J: TRBJ2-1
DNA: TGCAGCGCCGCCTCCCGACAGGGTGTTAGGGACAATGAGCAGTTCTTC
CDR3: CSAASRQGVRDNEQFF

V: TRBV6-5
size: -
D: TRBD2
length: 16
J: TRBJ2-3
DNA: TGTGCCAGCAGTTCGACTAGCGGGGGGGCCCGGGGTACGCAGTATTTT
CDR3: CASSSTSGGARGTQYF

V: TRBV2
size: -
D: -
length: 15
J: TRBJ1-5
DNA: TGTGCCAGCAAGACCGGGTTATATAGCAATCAGCCCCAGCATTTT
CDR3: CASKTGLYSNQPQHF

V: TRBV11-2
size: -
D: TRBD1
length: 16
J: TRBJ1-1
DNA: TGTGCCAGCAGCTTGGACAGGGGGCTTCTCCTCACTGAAGCTTTCTTT
CDR3: CASSLDRGLLLTEAFF

V: TRBV5-1
size: -
D: TRBD1
length: 15
J: TRBJ2-6
DNA: TGCGCCAGCAACACAGGGGGCTCTGGGGCCAACGTCCTGACTTTC
CDR3: CASNTGGSGANVLTF

V: TRBV7-9
size: -
D: -
length: 14
J: TRBJ2-6
DNA: TGTGCCAGCAGCTTAGTACTGGGGGCCAACGTCCTGACTTTC
CDR3: CASSLVLGANVLTF

V: TRBV4-3
size: -
D: -
length: 16
J: TRBJ2-3
DNA: TGCGCCAGCAGCCAAGTGTTCGGCCGGACGGGGGATACGCAGTATTTT
CDR3: CASSQVFGRTGDTQYF

V: TRBV29-1
size: -
D: TRBD2
length: 12
J: TRBJ2-5
DNA: TGCAGCGTTGAAGTCGGGGGGACCCTCCCGTACTTC
CDR3: CSVEVGGTLPYF

V: TRBV7-5
size: -
D: -
length: 13
J: TRBJ1-2
DNA: TGTGCCAGAAGCCCTTGGGACAGCTATGGCTACACCTTC
CDR3: CARSPWDSYGYTF

V: TRBV6-5
size: -
D: -
length: 15
J: TRBJ1-5
DNA: TGTGCCAGCAGTTCCTACGGGGGGTACAATCAGCCCCAGCATTTT
CDR3: CASSSYGGYNQPQHF

V: TRBV5-1
size: -
D: -
length: 13
J: TRBJ2-1
DNA: TGCGCCAGCAGCTTGGGAGGCGACAATGAGCAGTTCTTC
CDR3: CASSLGGDNEQFF